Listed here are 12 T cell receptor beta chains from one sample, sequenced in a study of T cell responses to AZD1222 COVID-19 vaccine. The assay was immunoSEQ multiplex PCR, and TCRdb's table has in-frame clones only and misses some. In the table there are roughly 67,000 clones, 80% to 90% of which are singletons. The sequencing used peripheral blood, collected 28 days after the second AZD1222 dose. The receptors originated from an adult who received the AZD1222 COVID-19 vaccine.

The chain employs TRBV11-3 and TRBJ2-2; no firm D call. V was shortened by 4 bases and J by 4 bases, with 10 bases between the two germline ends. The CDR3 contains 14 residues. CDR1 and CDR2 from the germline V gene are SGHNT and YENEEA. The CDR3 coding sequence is TGTGCCAGCAGCTCCCACGGTGGCACCGGGGAGCTGTTTTTT. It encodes CASSSHGGTGELFF.

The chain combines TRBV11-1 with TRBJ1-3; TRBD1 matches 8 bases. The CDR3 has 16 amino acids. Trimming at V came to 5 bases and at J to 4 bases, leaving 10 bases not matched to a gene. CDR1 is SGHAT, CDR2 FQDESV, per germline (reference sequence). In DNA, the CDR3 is TGTGCCAGCAGCATCAGGGGGCTCTCTGGAGGAAACACCATATATTTT. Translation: CASSIRGLSGGNTIYF.

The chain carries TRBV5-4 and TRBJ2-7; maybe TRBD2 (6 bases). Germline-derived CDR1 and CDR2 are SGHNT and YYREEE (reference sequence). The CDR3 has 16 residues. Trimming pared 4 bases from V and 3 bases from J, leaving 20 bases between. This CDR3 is CASSLPSGSLNYEQYF. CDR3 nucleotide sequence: TGTGCCAGCAGCCTCCCTTCCGGGAGCCTAAACTACGAGCAGTACTTC.

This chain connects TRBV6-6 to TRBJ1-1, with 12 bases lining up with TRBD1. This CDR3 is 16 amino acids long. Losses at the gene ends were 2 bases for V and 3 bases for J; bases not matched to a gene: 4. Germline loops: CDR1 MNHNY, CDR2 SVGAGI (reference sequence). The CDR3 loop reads CASSYGGQGADTEAFF. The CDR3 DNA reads TGTGCCAGCAGTTACGGGGGACAGGGGGCGGACACTGAAGCTTTCTTT.

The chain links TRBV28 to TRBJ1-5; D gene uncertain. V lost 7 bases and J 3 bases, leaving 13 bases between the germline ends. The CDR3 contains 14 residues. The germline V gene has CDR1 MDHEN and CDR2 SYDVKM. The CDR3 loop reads CASKGGGLNQPQHF. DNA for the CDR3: TGTGCCAGCAAAGGAGGAGGTCTCAATCAGCCCCAGCATTTT.

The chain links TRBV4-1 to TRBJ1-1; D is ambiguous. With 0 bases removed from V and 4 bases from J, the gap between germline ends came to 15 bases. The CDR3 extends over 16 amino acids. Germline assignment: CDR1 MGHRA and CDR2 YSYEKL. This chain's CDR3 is CASSQDWEWIGTEAFF. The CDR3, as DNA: TGCGCCAGCAGCCAAGATTGGGAGTGGATTGGCACTGAAGCTTTCTTT.

The DNA for the CDR3 is TGCGCCAGCAGTGAGGGGAGGGACAGGGTGAGAAATGAGCAGTTCTTC. Translation gives CASSEGRDRVRNEQFF. The chain combines TRBV10-2 with TRBJ2-1; 9 positions match TRBD1. Germline V gives CDR1 WSHSY, CDR2 SAAADI. V shed 2 bases and J 7 bases; nucleotides not matched to a gene: 9. The CDR3 is made up of 16 amino acids.

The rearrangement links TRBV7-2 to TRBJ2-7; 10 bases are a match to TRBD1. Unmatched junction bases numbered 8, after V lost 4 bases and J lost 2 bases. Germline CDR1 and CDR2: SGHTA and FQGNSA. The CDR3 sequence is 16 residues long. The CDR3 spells CASSSSPGQGAYEQYF. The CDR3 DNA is TGTGCCAGCAGCTCCTCCCCTGGACAGGGGGCCTACGAGCAGTACTTC.

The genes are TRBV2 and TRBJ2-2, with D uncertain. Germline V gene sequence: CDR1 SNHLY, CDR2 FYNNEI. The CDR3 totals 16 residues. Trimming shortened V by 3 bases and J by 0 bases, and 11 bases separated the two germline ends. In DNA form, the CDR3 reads TGTGCCAGCAGTGACGGAAGGGCTTCGAACACCGGGGAGCTGTTTTTT. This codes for CASSDGRASNTGELFF.

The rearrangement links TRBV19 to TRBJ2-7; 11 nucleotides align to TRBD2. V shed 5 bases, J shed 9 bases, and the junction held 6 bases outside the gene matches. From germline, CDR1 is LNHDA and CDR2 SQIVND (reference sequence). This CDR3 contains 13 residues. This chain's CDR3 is CASSGTSGRAQYF. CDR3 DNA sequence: TGTGCCAGTAGTGGAACTAGCGGGAGAGCGCAGTACTTC.

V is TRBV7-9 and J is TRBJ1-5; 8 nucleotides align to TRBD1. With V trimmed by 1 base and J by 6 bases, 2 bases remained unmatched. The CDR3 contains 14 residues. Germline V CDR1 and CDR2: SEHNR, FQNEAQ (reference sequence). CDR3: CASSLDTGGQPQHF. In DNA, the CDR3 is TGTGCCAGCAGCTTAGACACAGGGGGTCAGCCCCAGCATTTT.

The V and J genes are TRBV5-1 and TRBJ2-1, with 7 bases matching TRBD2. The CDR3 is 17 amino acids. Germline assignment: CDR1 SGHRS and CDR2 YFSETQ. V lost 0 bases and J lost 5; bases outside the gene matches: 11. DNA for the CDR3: TGCGCCAGCAGCTTGGCCATTGGCGGGAGTGCTCACAATGAGCAGTTCTTC. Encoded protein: CASSLAIGGSAHNEQFF.